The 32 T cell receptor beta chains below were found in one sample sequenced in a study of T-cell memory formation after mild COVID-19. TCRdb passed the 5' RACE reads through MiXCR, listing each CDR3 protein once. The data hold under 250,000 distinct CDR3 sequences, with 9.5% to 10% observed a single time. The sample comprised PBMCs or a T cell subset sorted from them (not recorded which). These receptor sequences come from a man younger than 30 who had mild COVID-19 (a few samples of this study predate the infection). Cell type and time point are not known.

The CDR3: CATSRAGTGGSTQYF. CDR3 nucleotide sequence: TGTGCCACCAGCAGAGCCGGGACAGGGGGCTCTACGCAGTATTTT. This rearrangement joins TRBV15 to TRBJ2-3; 12 bases fit TRBD1. Germline CDR1 reads LNHNV; CDR2 reads YYDKDF (reference sequence). The V and J ends lost 1 base and 8 bases, in that order; junction bases with no gene match: 4. This CDR3 contains 15 residues.

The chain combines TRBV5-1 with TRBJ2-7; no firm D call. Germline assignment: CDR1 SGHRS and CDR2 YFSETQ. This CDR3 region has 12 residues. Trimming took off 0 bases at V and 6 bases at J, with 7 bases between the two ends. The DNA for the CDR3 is TGCGCCAGCAGCTTGGGAGGCGGCGAGCAGTACTTC. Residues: CASSLGGGEQYF.

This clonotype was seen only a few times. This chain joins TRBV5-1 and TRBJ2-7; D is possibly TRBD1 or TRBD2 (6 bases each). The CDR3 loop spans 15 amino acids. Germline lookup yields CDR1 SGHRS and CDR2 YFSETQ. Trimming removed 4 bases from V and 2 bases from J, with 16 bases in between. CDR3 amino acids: CASSPEGVAAYEQYF. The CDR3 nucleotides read TGCGCCAGCAGCCCGGAGGGGGTAGCTGCCTACGAGCAGTACTTC.

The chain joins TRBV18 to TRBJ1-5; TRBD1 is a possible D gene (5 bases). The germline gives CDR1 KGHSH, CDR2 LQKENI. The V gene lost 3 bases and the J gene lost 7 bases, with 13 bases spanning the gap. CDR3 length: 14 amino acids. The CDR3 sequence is CASSPSGGGQPQHF. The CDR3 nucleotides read TGTGCCAGCTCACCGTCGGGGGGGGGGCAGCCCCAGCATTTT.

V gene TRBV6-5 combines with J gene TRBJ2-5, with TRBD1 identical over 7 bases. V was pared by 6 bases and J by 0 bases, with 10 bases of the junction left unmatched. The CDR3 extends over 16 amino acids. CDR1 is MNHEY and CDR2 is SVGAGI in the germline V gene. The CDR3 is CASSPGTDIYQETQYF. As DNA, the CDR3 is TGTGCCAGCAGCCCCGGGACAGACATCTACCAAGAGACCCAGTACTTC.

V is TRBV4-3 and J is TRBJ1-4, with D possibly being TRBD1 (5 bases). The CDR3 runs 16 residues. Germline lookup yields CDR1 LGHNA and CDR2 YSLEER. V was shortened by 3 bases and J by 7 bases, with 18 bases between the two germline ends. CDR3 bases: TGCGCCAGCAGCCACACGGGCGGGGAAAGGGGTGAAAAACTGTTTTTT. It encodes CASSHTGGERGEKLFF.

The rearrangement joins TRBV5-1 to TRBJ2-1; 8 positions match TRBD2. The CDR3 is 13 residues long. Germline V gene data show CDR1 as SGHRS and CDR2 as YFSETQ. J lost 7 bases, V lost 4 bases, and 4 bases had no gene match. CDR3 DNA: TGCGCCAGCAGCCCCGGGGGGGCTAATGAGCAGTTCTTC. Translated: CASSPGGANEQFF.

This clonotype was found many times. CDR3 loop: CASSFAGNNQPQHF. CDR3 DNA: TGTGCCAGCAGCTTCGCAGGCAACAATCAGCCCCAGCATTTT. The chain recombines TRBV5-5 with TRBJ1-5; D ambiguous. CDR1 SGHKS and CDR2 YYEKEE come from the germline V gene (reference sequence). The CDR3 is 14 amino acids. Trimming left V 2 bases short and J 3 bases short, with 9 bases between.

CDR3 region: CAISEDQGSREKLFF. The CDR3 nucleotides are TGTGCCATCAGTGAGGATCAGGGGAGTCGGGAAAAACTGTTTTTT. The chain uses TRBV10-3 and TRBJ1-4; tentative D call: TRBD1 (6 bases). The CDR3 contains 15 residues. Trimming removed 2 bases from V and 8 bases from J, with 15 bases in between. Germline CDR1 and CDR2: ENHRY and SYGVKD.

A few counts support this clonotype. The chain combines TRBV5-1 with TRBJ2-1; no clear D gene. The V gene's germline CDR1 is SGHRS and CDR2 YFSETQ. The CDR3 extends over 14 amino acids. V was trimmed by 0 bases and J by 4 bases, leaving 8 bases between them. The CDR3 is CASSLESAYNEQFF. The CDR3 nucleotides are TGCGCCAGCAGCTTGGAGTCAGCATACAATGAGCAGTTCTTC.

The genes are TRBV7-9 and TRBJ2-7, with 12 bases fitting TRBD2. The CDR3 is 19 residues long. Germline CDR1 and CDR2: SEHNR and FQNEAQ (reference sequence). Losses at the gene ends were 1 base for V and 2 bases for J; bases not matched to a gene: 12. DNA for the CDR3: TGTGCCAGCAGCTTAGGTTGGCTTACTAGCGGGGGGTCCCCCTACGAGCAGTACTTC. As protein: CASSLGWLTSGGSPYEQYF.

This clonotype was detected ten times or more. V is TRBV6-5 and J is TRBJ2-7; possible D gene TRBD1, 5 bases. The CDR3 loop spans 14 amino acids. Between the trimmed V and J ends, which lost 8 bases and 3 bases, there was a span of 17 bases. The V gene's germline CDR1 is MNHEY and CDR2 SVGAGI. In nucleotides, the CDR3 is TGTGCCAGCCGATTAGGACACGCGGACTACGAGCAGTACTTC. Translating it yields CASRLGHADYEQYF.

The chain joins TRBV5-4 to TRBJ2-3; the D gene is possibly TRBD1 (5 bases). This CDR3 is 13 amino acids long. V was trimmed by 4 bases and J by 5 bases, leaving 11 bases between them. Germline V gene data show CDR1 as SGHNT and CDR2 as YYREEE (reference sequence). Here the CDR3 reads CASSPPRVDTQYF. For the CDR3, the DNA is TGTGCCAGCAGCCCCCCCAGGGTAGATACGCAGTATTTT.

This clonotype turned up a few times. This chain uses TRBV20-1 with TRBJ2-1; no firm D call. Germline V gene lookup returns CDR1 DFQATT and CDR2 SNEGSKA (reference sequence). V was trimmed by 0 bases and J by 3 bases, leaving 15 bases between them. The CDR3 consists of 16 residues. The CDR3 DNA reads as TGCAGTGCTAGAGATCAATACCAAAGTAACTACAATGAGCAGTTCTTC. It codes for CSARDQYQSNYNEQFF.

CDR3 in amino acids: CASSLTGGLVTDTQYF. CDR3 bases: TGTGCCAGCAGCTTAACGGGGGGGCTGGTCACAGATACGCAGTATTTT. V is TRBV7-3 and J is TRBJ2-3, with D possibly TRBD2 on 7 matching bases. The V gene lost 0 bases and the J gene lost 2 bases, with 12 bases spanning the gap. The CDR3 is 16 residues long. Germline V CDR1 and CDR2: SGHTA, FQGTGA.

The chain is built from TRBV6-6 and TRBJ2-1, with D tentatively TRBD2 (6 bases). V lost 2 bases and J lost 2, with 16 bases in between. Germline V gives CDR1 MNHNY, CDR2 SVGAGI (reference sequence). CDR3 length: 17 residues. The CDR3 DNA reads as TGTGCCAGCAGTTACCAAGTAGCGGAACTACCCTACAATGAGCAGTTCTTC. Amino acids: CASSYQVAELPYNEQFF.

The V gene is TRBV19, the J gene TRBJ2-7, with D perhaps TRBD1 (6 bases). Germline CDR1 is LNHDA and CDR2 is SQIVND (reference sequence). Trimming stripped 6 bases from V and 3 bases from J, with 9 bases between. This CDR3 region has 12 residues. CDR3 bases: TGTGCCAGTAGGGACAGAAGCTACGAGCAGTACTTC. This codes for CASRDRSYEQYF. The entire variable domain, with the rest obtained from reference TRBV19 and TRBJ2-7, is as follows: DGGITQSPKYLFRKEGQNVTLSCEQNLNHDAMYWYRQDPGQGLRLIYYSQIVNDFQKGDIAEGYSVSREKKESFPLTVTSAQKNPTAFYLCASRDRSYEQYFGPGTRLTVT.

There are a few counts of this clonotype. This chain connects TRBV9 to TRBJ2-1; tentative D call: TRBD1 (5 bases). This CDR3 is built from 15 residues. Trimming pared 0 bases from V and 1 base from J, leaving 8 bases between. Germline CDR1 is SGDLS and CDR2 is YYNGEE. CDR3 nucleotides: TGTGCCAGCAGCGTAGCTGACAGTTCCTACAATGAGCAGTTCTTC. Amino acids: CASSVADSSYNEQFF.

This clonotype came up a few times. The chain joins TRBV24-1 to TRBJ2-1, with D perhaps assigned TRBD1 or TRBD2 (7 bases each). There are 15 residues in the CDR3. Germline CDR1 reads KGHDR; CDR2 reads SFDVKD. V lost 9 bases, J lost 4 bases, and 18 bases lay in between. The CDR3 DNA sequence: TGTGCCACCGGGGGGGAGGGGGCCGCGTACAATGAGCAGTTCTTC. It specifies CATGGEGAAYNEQFF.

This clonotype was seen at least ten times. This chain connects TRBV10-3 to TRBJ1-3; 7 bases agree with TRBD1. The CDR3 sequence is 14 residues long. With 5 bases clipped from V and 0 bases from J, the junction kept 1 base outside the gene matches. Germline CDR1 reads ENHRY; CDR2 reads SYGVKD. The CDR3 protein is CAISRDSSGNTIYF. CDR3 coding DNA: TGTGCCATCAGTAGGGACAGCTCTGGAAACACCATATATTTT.

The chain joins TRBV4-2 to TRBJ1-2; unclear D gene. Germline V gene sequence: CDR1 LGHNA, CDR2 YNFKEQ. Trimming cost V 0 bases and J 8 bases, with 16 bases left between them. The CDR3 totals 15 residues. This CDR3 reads CASSQDPRYGVGYTF. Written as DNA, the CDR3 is TGTGCCAGCAGCCAAGATCCCAGGTACGGGGTCGGCTACACCTTC.

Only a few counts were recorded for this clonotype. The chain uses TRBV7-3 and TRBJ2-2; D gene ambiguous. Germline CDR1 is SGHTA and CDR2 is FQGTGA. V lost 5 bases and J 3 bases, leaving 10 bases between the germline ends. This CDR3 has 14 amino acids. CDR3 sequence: CASSEALHTGELFF. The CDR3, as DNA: TGTGCCAGCAGCGAGGCACTCCACACCGGGGAGCTGTTTTTT.

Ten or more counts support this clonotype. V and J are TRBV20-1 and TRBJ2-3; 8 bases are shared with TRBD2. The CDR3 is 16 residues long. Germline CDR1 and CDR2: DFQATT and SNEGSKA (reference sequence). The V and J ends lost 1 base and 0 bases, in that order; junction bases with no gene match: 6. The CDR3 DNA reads TGCAGTGCTAGAGTTTCGGGCGGGGGGAGCACAGATACGCAGTATTTT. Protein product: CSARVSGGGSTDTQYF.

The CDR3 reads CASSSGGENTGELFF. CDR3 nucleotides: TGTGCCAGCAGCTCGGGGGGTGAGAACACCGGGGAGCTGTTTTTT. This rearrangement joins TRBV5-4 to TRBJ2-2; TRBD2 aligns across 7 bases. V was clipped by 3 bases and J by 1 base; unmatched bases: 3. The CDR3 length is 15 residues. Germline assignment: CDR1 SGHNT and CDR2 YYREEE (reference sequence).

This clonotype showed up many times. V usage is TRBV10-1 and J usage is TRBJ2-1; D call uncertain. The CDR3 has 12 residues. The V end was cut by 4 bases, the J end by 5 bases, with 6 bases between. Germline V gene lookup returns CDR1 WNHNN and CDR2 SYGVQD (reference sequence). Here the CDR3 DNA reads TGCGCCAGCAGTGGGCCGAACAATGAGCAGTTCTTC. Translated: CASSGPNNEQFF.

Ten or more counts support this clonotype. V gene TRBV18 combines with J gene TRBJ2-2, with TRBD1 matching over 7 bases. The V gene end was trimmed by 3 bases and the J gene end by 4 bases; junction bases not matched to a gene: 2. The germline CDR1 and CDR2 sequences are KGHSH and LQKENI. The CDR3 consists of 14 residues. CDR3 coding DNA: TGTGCCAGCTCACCGGGACAGACCACCGGGGAGCTGTTTTTT. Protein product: CASSPGQTTGELFF.

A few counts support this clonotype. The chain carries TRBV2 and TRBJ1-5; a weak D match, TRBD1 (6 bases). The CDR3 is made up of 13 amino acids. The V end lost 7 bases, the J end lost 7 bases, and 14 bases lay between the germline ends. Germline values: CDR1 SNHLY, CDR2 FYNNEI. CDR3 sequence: CASTEEGGQPQHF. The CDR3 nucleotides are TGTGCCAGCACCGAGGAGGGGGGCCAGCCCCAGCATTTT.

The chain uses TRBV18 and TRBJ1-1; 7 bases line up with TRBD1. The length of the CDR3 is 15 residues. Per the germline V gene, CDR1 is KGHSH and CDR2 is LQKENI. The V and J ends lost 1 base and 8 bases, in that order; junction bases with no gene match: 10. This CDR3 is CASSPQTGTAQEAFF. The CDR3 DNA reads TGTGCCAGCTCACCACAGACGGGGACAGCTCAGGAAGCTTTCTTT.

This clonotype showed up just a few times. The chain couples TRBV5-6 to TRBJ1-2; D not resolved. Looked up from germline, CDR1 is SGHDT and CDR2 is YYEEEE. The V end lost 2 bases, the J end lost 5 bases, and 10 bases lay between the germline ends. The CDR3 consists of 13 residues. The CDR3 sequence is CASSLWEEYGYTF. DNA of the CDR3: TGTGCCAGCAGCTTATGGGAAGAATATGGCTACACCTTC.

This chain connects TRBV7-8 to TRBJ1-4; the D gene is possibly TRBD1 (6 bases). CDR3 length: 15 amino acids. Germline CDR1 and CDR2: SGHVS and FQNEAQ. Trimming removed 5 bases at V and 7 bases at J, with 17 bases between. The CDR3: CASSPAPGAGEKLFF. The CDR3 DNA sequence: TGTGCCAGCAGCCCCGCCCCGGGGGCCGGTGAAAAACTGTTTTTT.

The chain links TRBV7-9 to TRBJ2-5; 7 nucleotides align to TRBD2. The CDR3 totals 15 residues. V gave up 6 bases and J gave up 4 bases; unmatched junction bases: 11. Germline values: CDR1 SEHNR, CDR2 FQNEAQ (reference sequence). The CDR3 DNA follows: TGTGCCAGCAGTCCAGCCGGCTCGGGGGGAGAGACCCAGTACTTC. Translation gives CASSPAGSGGETQYF. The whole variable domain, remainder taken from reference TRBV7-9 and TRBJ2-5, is DTGVSQNPRHKITKRGQNVTFRCDPISEHNRLYWYRQTLGQGPEFLTYFQNEAQLEKSRLLSDRFSAERPKGSFSTLEIQRTEQGDSAMYLCASSPAGSGGETQYFGPGTRLLVL.

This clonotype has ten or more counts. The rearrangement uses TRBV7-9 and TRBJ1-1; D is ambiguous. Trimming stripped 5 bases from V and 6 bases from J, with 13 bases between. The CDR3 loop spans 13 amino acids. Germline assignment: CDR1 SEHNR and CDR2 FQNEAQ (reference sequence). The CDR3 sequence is CASSIRRMAEAFF. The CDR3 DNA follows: TGTGCCAGCAGCATACGGAGGATGGCTGAAGCTTTCTTT.